This T cell receptor beta chain was captured by sequencing in a study of T cells after yellow fever vaccination. TCRdb reprocessed the 5' RACE reads with MiXCR, giving one entry per CDR3 protein. The sample yields 200,000 to 250,000 distinct CDR3 sequences, more than 3% seen once. Study-wide results and caveats: Clonotypes found in both CD4 and CD8 compartments made up a small share.

As regards this clonotype: What it binds is unknown.

The germline V and J ends were trimmed by 6 bases and 1 base, with 18 bases remaining between them. The germline V gene encodes CDR1 MNHEY and CDR2 SVGAGI. CDR3 length: 16 residues. The input for sequencing was CD4+ T cells sorted from PBMCs, taken 10 days after the yellow fever booster vaccination. This TCR was recovered from a man younger than 35 who received the YFV17D yellow fever vaccine. The chain links TRBV6-5 to TRBJ1-1; D is unresolved. CDR3 loop: CASSSSGGLGNTEAFF. DNA of the CDR3: TGTGCCAGCAGCTCCTCGGGCGGGCTGGGGAACACTGAAGCTTTCTTT.